These 7 T cell receptor beta chains were sequenced from one sample in a study of CD8+ T cells in alopecia areata (dated by TCRdb to 2016 to 2018). Library construction relied on the immunoSEQ multiplex PCR assay. RNA was extracted from all samples and reverse transcribed into cDNA as template for TCR sequencing. In its TCRdb copy, this immuneACCESS table keeps in-frame sequences only and misses some clones. Where compared with another copy, unresolved V genes explain less than half of these, and the others have no known cause. This sample lists approximately 180,000 clones; over 55% were detected once. Jointly, the top ten make up 1% of the sample. The meaning of the sample's time point label: less than 25 weeks on oral tofacitinib. This sample's treatment or condition label indicates: oral pan-JAK inhibitor, 5-10 mg twice daily. The source was CD4+ T cells sorted from blood, collected at week 24, from a patient treated with tofacitinib. These TCRs come from a human donor with alopecia areata.

The chain is built from TRBV27 and TRBJ1-5, with D possibly matching TRBD1 (6 bases). Trimming left V 4 bases short and J 7 bases short, with 17 bases between. The CDR3 consists of 15 residues. CDR1 is MNHEY and CDR2 is SMNVEV in the germline V gene (reference sequence). The CDR3 sequence: CASSSGTGGGQPQHF. Here the CDR3 DNA reads TGTGCCAGCAGTTCCGGGACGGGAGGGGGACAGCCCCAGCATTTT.

This rearrangement joins TRBV2 to TRBJ2-1; tentative D call: TRBD1 (5 bases). V was trimmed by 4 bases and J by 6 bases, leaving 10 bases between them. CDR1 and CDR2 from the germline V gene are SNHLY and FYNNEI. The CDR3 is made up of 13 amino acids. CDR3 region: CASSGQPSNEQFF. The CDR3, as DNA: TGTGCCAGCAGTGGACAGCCCAGCAATGAGCAGTTCTTC.

This sequence joins TRBV27 and TRBJ2-7; the D is unclear. CDR1 MNHEY and CDR2 SMNVEV come from the germline V gene (reference sequence). The ends were cut back, 6 bases at V and 2 bases at J, with 11 bases in the middle. The CDR3 is 13 amino acids. In DNA form, the CDR3 reads TGTGCCAGCAGCCCCCAATGGCCCTACGAGCAGTACTTC. Translated, it gives CASSPQWPYEQYF.

The rearrangement links TRBV29-1 to TRBJ1-1; no clear D. CDR3 length: 15 residues. Germline loops: CDR1 SQVTM, CDR2 ANQGSEA. Between the trimmed V and J ends, which lost 4 bases and 0 bases, there was a span of 15 bases. The CDR3 protein is CSVVGAPSVNTEAFF. DNA of the CDR3: TGCAGCGTTGTGGGAGCCCCCTCGGTGAACACTGAAGCTTTCTTT.

The chain joins TRBV5-6 to TRBJ1-5; the D gene is possibly TRBD1 (5 bases). The CDR3 runs 16 residues. The germline gives CDR1 SGHDT, CDR2 YYEEEE. V lost 0 bases and J 3 bases, leaving 13 bases between the germline ends. The CDR3 region has the DNA TGTGCCAGCAGCTTGGCCCGGCAGGGATTCAATCAGCCCCAGCATTTT. Translating it yields CASSLARQGFNQPQHF.

The rearrangement joins TRBV7-7 to TRBJ2-3; TRBD2 matches 9 bases. V gave up 1 base and J gave up 4 bases; unmatched junction bases: 3. Per germline, CDR1 SSHAT and CDR2 FNYEAQ (reference sequence). The CDR3 totals 15 residues. The DNA of the CDR3 is TGTGCCAGCAGCTTAGGTAGCGGGGGATCAGATACGCAGTATTTT. Translation gives CASSLGSGGSDTQYF.

This clone was seen repeatedly, ten times or more. V gene TRBV10-3 combines with J gene TRBJ2-4, with D possibly matching TRBD1 (5 bases). This CDR3 contains 11 residues. Germline V gene sequence: CDR1 ENHRY, CDR2 SYGVKD. Between the trimmed V and J ends, which lost 6 bases and 11 bases, there was a span of 11 bases. The CDR3 DNA reads TGTGCCATCAGCAACAGGACGTTTCAGTACTTC. Its translation is CAISNRTFQYF.